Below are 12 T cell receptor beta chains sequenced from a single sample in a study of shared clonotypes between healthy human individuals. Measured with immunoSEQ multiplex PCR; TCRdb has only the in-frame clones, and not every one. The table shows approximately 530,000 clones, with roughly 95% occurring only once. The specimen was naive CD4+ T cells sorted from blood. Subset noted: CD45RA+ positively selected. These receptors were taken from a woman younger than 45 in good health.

Here the CDR3 reads CASSGGHGADTEAFF. CDR3 sequence (DNA): TGTGCCAGCAGTGGAGGTCACGGGGCTGACACTGAAGCTTTCTTT. V gene TRBV2 combines with J gene TRBJ1-1; D perhaps matches TRBD1 (5 bases). The CDR3 extends over 15 amino acids. The germline V gene has CDR1 SNHLY and CDR2 FYNNEI. Trimming removed 4 bases at V and 3 bases at J, with 15 bases between. Filled out from reference TRBV2 and TRBJ1-1, the complete variable domain reads EPEVTQTPSHQVTQMGQEVILRCVPISNHLYFYWYRQILGQKVEFLVSFYNNEISEKSEIFDDQFSVERPDGSNFTLKIRSTKLEDSAMYFCASSGGHGADTEAFFGQGTRLTVV.

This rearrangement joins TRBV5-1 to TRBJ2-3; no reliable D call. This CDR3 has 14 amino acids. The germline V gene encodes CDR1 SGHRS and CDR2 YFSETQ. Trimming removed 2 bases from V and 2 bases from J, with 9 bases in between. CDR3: CASSFGPNTDTQYF. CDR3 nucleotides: TGCGCCAGCAGCTTTGGGCCCAACACAGATACGCAGTATTTT.

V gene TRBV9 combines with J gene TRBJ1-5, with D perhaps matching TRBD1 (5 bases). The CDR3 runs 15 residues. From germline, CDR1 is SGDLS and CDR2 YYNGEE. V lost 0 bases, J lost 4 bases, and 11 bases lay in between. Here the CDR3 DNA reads TGTGCCAGCAGCGTAGCCTCGACAGTAAATCAGCCCCAGCATTTT. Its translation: CASSVASTVNQPQHF.

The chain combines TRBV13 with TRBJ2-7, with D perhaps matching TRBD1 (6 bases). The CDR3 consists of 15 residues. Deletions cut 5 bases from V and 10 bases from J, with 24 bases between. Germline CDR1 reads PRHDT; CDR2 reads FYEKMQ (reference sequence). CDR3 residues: CASSVRGTGNVGQYF. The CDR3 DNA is TGTGCCAGCAGCGTTAGGGGGACCGGTAATGTAGGACAGTACTTC.

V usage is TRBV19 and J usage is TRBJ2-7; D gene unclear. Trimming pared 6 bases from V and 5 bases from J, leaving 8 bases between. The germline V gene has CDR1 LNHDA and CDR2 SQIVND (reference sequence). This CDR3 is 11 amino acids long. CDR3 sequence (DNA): TGTGCCAGTAGACTGGCGGACGAGCAGTACTTC. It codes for CASRLADEQYF.

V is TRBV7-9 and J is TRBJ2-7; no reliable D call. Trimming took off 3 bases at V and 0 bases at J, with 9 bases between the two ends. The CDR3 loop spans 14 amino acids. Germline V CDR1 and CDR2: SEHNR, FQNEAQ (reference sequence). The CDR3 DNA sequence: TGTGCCAGCAGCTTTACATCGTCCTCCTACGAGCAGTACTTC. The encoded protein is CASSFTSSSYEQYF. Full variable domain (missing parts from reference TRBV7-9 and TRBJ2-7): DTGVSQNPRHKITKRGQNVTFRCDPISEHNRLYWYRQTLGQGPEFLTYFQNEAQLEKSRLLSDRFSAERPKGSFSTLEIQRTEQGDSAMYLCASSFTSSSYEQYFGPGTRLTVT.

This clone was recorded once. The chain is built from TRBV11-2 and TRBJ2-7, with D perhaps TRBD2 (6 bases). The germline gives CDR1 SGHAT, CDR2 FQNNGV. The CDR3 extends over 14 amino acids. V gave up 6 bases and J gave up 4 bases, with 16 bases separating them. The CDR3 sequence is CASSLSGIWYEQYF. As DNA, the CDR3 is TGTGCCAGCAGTCTTAGCGGAATTTGGTACGAGCAGTACTTC.

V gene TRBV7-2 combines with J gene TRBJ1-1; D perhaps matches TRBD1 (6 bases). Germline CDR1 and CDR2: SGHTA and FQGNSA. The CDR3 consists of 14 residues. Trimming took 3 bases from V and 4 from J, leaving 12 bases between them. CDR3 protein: CASSFGGRATEAFF. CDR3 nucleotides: TGTGCCAGCAGCTTCGGGGGGCGGGCCACTGAAGCTTTCTTT.

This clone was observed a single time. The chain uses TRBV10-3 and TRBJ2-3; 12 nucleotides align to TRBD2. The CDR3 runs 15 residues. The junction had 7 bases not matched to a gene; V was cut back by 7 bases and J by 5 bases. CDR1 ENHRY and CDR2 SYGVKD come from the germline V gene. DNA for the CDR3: TGTGCCATCAATAACCTAGCGGGAGGGGGAGATACGCAGTATTTT. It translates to CAINNLAGGGDTQYF.

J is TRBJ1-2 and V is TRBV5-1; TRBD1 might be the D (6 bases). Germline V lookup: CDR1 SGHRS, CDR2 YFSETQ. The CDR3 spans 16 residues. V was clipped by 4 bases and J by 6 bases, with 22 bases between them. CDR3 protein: CASSRTTGLGADGYTF. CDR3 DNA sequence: TGCGCCAGCAGCAGGACGACCGGGTTGGGGGCGGATGGCTACACCTTC. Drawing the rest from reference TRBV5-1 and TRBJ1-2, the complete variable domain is KAGVTQTPRYLIKTRGQQVTLSCSPISGHRSVSWYQQTPGQGLQFLFEYFSETQRNKGNFPGRFSGRQFSNSRSEMNVSTLELGDSALYLCASSRTTGLGADGYTFGSGTRLTVV.

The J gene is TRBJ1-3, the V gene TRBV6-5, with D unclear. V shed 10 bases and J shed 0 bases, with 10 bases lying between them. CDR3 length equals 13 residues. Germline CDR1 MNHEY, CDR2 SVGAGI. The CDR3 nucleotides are TGTGCCACCCGGCCCAGCTCTGGAAACACCATATATTTT. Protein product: CATRPSSGNTIYF.

The CDR3: CSVVGGRDRAYEQYF. The CDR3 DNA is TGCAGCGTTGTCGGGGGGAGGGACAGGGCCTACGAGCAGTACTTC. The chain recombines TRBV29-1 with TRBJ2-7, with TRBD1 matching over 9 bases. CDR1 and CDR2 (germline): SQVTM, ANQGSEA. The CDR3 contains 15 residues. The ends lost 4 bases at V and 2 bases at J; junction bases unmatched: 9.